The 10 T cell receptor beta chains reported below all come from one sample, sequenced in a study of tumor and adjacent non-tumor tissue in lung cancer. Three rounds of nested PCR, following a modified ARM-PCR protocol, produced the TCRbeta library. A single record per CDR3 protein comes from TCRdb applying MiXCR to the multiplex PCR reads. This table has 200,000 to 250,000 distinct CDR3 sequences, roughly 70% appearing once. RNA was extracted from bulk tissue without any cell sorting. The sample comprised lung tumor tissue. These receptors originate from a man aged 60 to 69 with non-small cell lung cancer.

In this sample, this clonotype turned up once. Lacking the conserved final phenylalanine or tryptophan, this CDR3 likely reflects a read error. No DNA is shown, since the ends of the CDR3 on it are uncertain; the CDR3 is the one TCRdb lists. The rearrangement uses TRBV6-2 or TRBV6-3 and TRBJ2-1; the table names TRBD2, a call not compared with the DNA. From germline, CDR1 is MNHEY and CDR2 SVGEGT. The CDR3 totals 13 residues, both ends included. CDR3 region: CASSRRGYNEQSS.

CDR3 region: CSVVTPGDTNYGYTF. CDR3 coding DNA: TGCAGCGTCGTTACTCCAGGCGACACTAACTATGGCTACACCTTC. The genes are TRBV29-1 and TRBJ1-2; D call uncertain. CDR3 length: 15 amino acids. CDR1 is SQVTM, CDR2 ANQGSEA, per germline. With 6 bases removed from V and 0 bases from J, the gap between germline ends came to 17 bases.

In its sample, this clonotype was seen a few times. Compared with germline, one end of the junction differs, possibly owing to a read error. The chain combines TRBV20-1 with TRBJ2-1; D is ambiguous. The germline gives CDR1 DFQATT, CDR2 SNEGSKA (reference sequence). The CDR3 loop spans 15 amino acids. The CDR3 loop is CCARDLAKPNNEQFF. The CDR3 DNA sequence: TGCTGTGCTAGAGATCTGGCAAAACCAAACAATGAGCAATTCTTC.

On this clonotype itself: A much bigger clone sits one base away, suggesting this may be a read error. In nucleotides, the CDR3 is TGTGTCAGCAGCCAAGGCCCCCTTATAGTCTTC. This gives the protein CVSSQGPLIVF. The rearrangement links TRBV6-5 to TRBJ2-1; D uncertain. The CDR3 runs 11 residues. Germline V gene sequence: CDR1 MNHEY, CDR2 SVGAGI.

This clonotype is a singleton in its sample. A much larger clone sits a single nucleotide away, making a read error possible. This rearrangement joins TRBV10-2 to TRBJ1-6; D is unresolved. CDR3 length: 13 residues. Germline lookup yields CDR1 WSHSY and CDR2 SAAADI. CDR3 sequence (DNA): TGCGCCAGCAGTGAGGATTATAATTCACCCCTCGACTTT. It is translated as CASSEDYNSPLDF.

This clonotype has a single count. CDR3 in DNA: TGTGCCAGCGATAGCGGGGGGGCTTACAATGAGCAGTTCTTC. The encoded protein is CASDSGGAYNEQFF. The chain carries TRBV7-3 and TRBJ2-1, with TRBD2 identical over 11 bases. The CDR3 contains 14 residues. Trimming at V came to 8 bases and at J to 4 bases, leaving 4 bases not matched to a gene. Per the germline V gene, CDR1 is SGHTA and CDR2 is FQGTGA.

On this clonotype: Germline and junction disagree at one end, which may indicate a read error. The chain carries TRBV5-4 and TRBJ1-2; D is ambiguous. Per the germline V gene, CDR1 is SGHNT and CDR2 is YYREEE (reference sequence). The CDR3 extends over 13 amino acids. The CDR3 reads CASSSPNSYGCTF. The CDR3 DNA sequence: TGTGCCAGCAGTTCTCCCAATTCCTATGGCTGCACCTTC.

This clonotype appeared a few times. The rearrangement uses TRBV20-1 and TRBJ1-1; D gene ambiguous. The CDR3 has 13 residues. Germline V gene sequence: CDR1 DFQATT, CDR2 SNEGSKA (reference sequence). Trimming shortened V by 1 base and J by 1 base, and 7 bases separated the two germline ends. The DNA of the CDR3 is TGCAGTGCTAGAGTGGGAACGAACACTGAAGCTTTCTTT. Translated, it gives CSARVGTNTEAFF.

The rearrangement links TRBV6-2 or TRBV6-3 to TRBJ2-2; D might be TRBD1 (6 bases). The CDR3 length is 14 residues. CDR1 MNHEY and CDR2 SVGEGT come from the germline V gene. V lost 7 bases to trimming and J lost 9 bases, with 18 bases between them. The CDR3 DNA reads TGTGCCAGCACTACCCAACAGGGAGCCTGGGAGCTGTTTTTT. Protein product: CASTTQQGAWELFF.

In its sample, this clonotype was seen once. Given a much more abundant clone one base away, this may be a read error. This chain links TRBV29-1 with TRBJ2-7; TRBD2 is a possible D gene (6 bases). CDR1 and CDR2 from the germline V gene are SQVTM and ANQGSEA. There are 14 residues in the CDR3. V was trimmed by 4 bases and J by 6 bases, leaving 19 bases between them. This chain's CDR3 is CSVARGRRAAEQYF. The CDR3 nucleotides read TGCAGCGTTGCTCGGGGCAGGAGGGCCGCCGAGCAGTACTTC.